These T cell receptor beta chains were read from a single sample in a study of blood T cells in healthy people across ages. TCRdb itself ran the 5' RACE reads through MiXCR, one entry per CDR3 protein. The sample contains 850,000 to 1,000,000 distinct CDR3 sequences, about 44% of which appear only once. The sequenced sample consisted of blood. The receptors originated from a man aged 25 to 45 in good health. The CDR3 runs from the conserved cysteine through the conserved F or W. The D gene is left open where the match is weak.

j_gene | v_gene | d_gene | CDR3aa
TRBJ1-5 | TRBV4-2 | NA | CASSLRDSPRTPQHF
TRBJ2-7 | TRBV6-5 | TRBD1 | CASRTTRTGIYEQYF
TRBJ2-2 | TRBV28 | NA | CASRRGSNTGELFF
TRBJ1-4 | TRBV14 | NA | CASSQDFTGKLFF
TRBJ2-3 | TRBV5-8 | TRBD2 | CASSPGGSSTDTQYF
TRBJ2-7 | TRBV4-1 | NA | CASSGDLSYEQYF
TRBJ2-4 | TRBV29-1 | NA | CSVEGDGGTKNIQYF
TRBJ2-3 | TRBV20-1 | TRBD2 | CSARPGLASDTQYF
NA | TRBV6-5 | NA | CASSYSSGFGEQYF
TRBJ2-1 | TRBV3-1 | NA | CASSHGRSLSSYNEQFF
TRBJ1-5 | TRBV4-1 | TRBD1 | CASSPGQGEGSNQPQHF